The T cell receptor beta chain under discussion was sequenced for a study of beta chain features in type 1 diabetes (dated by TCRdb to the late 2010s). General notes on the study: Mean age, gender distribution, total cell number and subset yield were not different between patients and healthy donors. Naive and central memory subsets were obtained from all 28 donors, but regulatory and stem cell-like memory subsets were isolated from only 8 patients and roughly 8 healthy donors. In the study, recently diagnosed type 1 diabetes patients and matched healthy donors were compared on the TCRB repertoires of their sorted circulating CD4+ T cell subsets. Across all samples, fewer than 130 million sorted cells were examined, and cell number per subset correlated strongly with RNA yield. Broader findings and caveats from the paper: PCR might favor shorter templates, but patient and control samples were amplified and corrected together, so any skew would affect both groups equally. Sequencing cDNA rather than genomic DNA could over-represent highly expressing activated cells, although activation and CD3 levels did not differ between groups. Type 1 diabetes patients showed a moderate but significant shortening of TCRB CDR3 length in all four CD4+ subsets. At VDJ recombination sites, type 1 diabetes patients had fewer insertions and more deleted nucleotides, which implies abnormalities in thymic rearrangement. Because small numbers of individuals were included in the HLA sub-analyses, any influence of HLA type on TCRB rearrangement was left unresolved. Naive, central memory and regulatory TCRB repertoires appeared to be more similar among patients than among healthy donors.

Details on this clone: The antigen it recognizes is unknown. No base quality values were provided; no much bigger clone lies one nucleotide off.

The entire isolated RNA was reverse transcribed using the High Capacity cDNA Reverse Transcription Kit, and thus expressed TCRB transcripts were sequenced. Deep immunoSEQ sequencing was performed on naive, central memory and regulatory T cell samples, with an average of about 4 million total reads per sample. Sorted cells were lysed in RLT buffer and RNA was extracted with DNase-treated RNeasy Micro or Mini kits, depending on cell number. To prevent cross-contamination, every cell subset was processed on its own, while patient and healthy donor samples were processed together. The immunoSEQ multiplex PCR was used to amplify TCRB sequences from cDNA, generating 87-bp fragments that spanned the CDR3 region. Sequencing of the amplicons was done on the Illumina HiSeq platform. The authors processed their data as follows. Synthetic template baselines were used to correct PCR bias computationally, reads within Hamming distance 2 were collapsed, and singletons that could not be merged were discarded. Reads were aligned to IMGT to assign V, D and J genes, CDR3 length, and insertions or deletions at six rearrangement sites. Within each subset, clonotype counts were normalized to sorted cell number, and only after that were true diversity and Gini coefficients computed with the tcR R package. Repertoire sharing was quantified using the overlap coefficient calculated on TCRB nucleotide sequences. Out-of-frame TCRB sequences from naive cells were analyzed as a proxy for the pre-selection repertoire. TCRdb mirrors the immuneACCESS table, restricted to in-frame sequences. Some clones are absent from its copies; in checked studies, under half trace to an unresolved V gene, and the reason for the others is unknown. V, J and clone size are taken as reported in that table, and D and trimming were inferred from the DNA itself. In all, the sample holds 640,000 or so clones, and around 15% of those were seen once. Roughly 0.04% of the sample is taken by the ten largest.

A single peripheral blood draw of around 120 mL on average was collected from each donor into heparinised tubes. A BD FACSAria II was used to sort naive, central memory, regulatory and stem cell-like memory CD4+ T cells with a panel that included CD45RO, CCR7, CD25, CD127, CD95 and CD27. A purity above 98% was achieved for all sorted populations. PBMCs were separated immediately by Lymphoprep density gradient centrifugation and were stained directly, without being cultured. So that batch effects would be minimized, each experiment stained and sorted samples in pairs, pairing one healthy donor with one patient. V loses 2 bases of germline sequence and J loses 2 bases, and the interval between the two ends is 4 bases. From a lookup of the germline V gene (reference sequence), CDR1 and CDR2 are SEHNR and FQNEAQ. The CDR3 has 13 amino acids, counting the end cysteine and phenylalanine. The sequence is cut down to CDR3 DNA, 39 bases in frame from base 1.

The sequence came from a man aged 18 to 30 with type 1 diabetes. Sequences were obtained from naive CD4+ T cells from blood. What the cell subset or site label conveys for this sample: true naive CD4+ T cells. Rearrangement joined TRBV7-9 to TRBJ2-1; confidence is insufficient to name the D gene. The CDR3 in this case is CASSLITYNEQFF. The DNA is TGTGCCAGCAGCTTAATAACCTACAATGAGCAGTTCTTC.